The 14 T cell receptor beta chains in this list originate from one sample, sequenced in a study of blood T cell dynamics during melanoma immunotherapy. Measured with immunoSEQ multiplex PCR; TCRdb has only the in-frame clones, and not every one. The sample has about 15,000 clones; around 85% are singletons. The time point here: week 3, after first cycle of checkpoint inhibitor. Sequencing was performed on blood, taken from a patient treated with checkpoint blockade. These receptors were taken from a human donor with melanoma.

This clone was counted between two and nine times. This rearrangement joins TRBV19 to TRBJ2-7, with D perhaps TRBD1 (5 bases). Germline V CDR1 and CDR2: LNHDA, SQIVND (reference sequence). This CDR3 region has 16 residues. Trimming pared 6 bases from V and 2 bases from J, leaving 20 bases between. The CDR3 nucleotides read TGTGCCAGTAGCCAGTTCTGGGGCGCCGAGACCTACGAGCAGTACTTC. This encodes CASSQFWGAETYEQYF.

The rearrangement uses TRBV7-2 and TRBJ2-7, with D unresolved. The V end was cut by 0 bases, the J end by 3 bases, with 3 bases between. Germline V gene sequence: CDR1 SGHTA, CDR2 FQGNSA. The CDR3 totals 12 residues. In DNA, the CDR3 is TGTGCCAGCAGCTTAGCACTCTACGAGCAGTACTTC. It specifies CASSLALYEQYF.

The DNA of the CDR3 is TGTGCCAGCAGTTACTCTGCGAGGAACACTGAAGCTTTCTTT. It translates to CASSYSARNTEAFF. This chain joins TRBV6-6 and TRBJ1-1; D gene uncertain. Trimming stripped 0 bases from V and 1 base from J, with 6 bases between. This CDR3 comprises 14 residues. Germline V gives CDR1 MNHNY, CDR2 SVGAGI (reference sequence).

The chain uses TRBV19 and TRBJ2-2; 10 nucleotides match TRBD2. In germline, CDR1 is LNHDA, CDR2 SQIVND (reference sequence). J lost 6 bases, V lost 7 bases, and 5 bases had no gene match. The CDR3 is 14 residues long. The chain's CDR3 is CASKASGRPGELFF. The CDR3 DNA follows: TGTGCCAGTAAGGCTAGCGGGAGACCCGGGGAGCTGTTTTTT.

The V and J genes are TRBV6-5 and TRBJ2-3, with D perhaps TRBD1 (6 bases). V dropped 6 bases and J dropped 2 bases, with 12 bases sitting between them. CDR3 length: 14 amino acids. The germline V gene encodes CDR1 MNHEY and CDR2 SVGAGI. In nucleotides, the CDR3 is TGTGCCAGCAGACAAAACAGGGACACAGATACGCAGTATTTT. It codes for CASRQNRDTDTQYF.

The chain links TRBV11-1 to TRBJ2-3; D gene ambiguous. Trimming stripped 2 bases from V and 5 bases from J, with 8 bases between. The CDR3 extends over 13 amino acids. The germline CDR1 and CDR2 sequences are SGHAT and FQDESV (reference sequence). In DNA form, the CDR3 reads TGTGCCAGCAGCTTAAGAGACGGAGATACGCAGTATTTT. Residues: CASSLRDGDTQYF.

In this sample, this clone turned up once. The CDR3 here is CASSYPGGGDTQYF. Here the CDR3 DNA reads TGTGCCAGCAGTTACCCGGGAGGGGGAGATACGCAGTATTTT. This chain connects TRBV6-6 to TRBJ2-3, with 8 nucleotides matching TRBD2. The germline V gene encodes CDR1 MNHNY and CDR2 SVGAGI (reference sequence). The CDR3 is 14 residues long. Unmatched junction bases numbered 3, after V lost 2 bases and J lost 5 bases.

The rearrangement uses TRBV19 and TRBJ2-3; D perhaps matches TRBD1 (6 bases). The CDR3 contains 15 residues. The ends were cut back, 3 bases at V and 2 bases at J, with 12 bases in the middle. Germline V gives CDR1 LNHDA, CDR2 SQIVND (reference sequence). The DNA for the CDR3 is TGTGCCAGTAGTATGTCCAGGGGAAACACAGATACGCAGTATTTT. Translated: CASSMSRGNTDTQYF. The variable domain in full, completed from reference TRBV19 and TRBJ2-3, reads DGGITQSPKYLFRKEGQNVTLSCEQNLNHDAMYWYRQDPGQGLRLIYYSQIVNDFQKGDIAEGYSVSREKKESFPLTVTSAQKNPTAFYLCASSMSRGNTDTQYFGPGTRLTVL.

In the case of this clone: One end of the junction is discordant with germline, which a read error may explain. This chain's CDR3 is CASSEEGAYEQYF. CDR3 DNA: TGTGCCAGCAGCGAAGAAGGGGCCTACGAGCAGTACTTC. The chain combines TRBV4-2 with TRBJ2-7; possible D gene TRBD1, 5 bases. CDR3 length equals 13 residues. The germline V gene has CDR1 LGHNA and CDR2 YNFKEQ.

In its sample, this clone was seen once. The chain joins TRBV29-1 to TRBJ1-2; TRBD1 aligns across 9 bases. The length of the CDR3 is 13 residues. CDR1 is SQVTM, CDR2 ANQGSEA, per germline. V trimming: 3 bases; J trimming: 8 bases; junction bases outside the gene matches: 7. The CDR3 nucleotides read TGCAGCGTTGACCTGGGACAGGGCTCGGGCTACACCTTC. Translation: CSVDLGQGSGYTF.

The chain employs TRBV5-6 and TRBJ2-7, with D possibly being TRBD2 (6 bases). V lost 5 bases and J lost 6, with 27 bases in between. This CDR3 comprises 17 residues. Per the germline V gene, CDR1 is SGHDT and CDR2 is YYEEEE. The CDR3 here is CASSTTGFGGDNGEQYF. The CDR3 DNA reads TGTGCCAGCAGTACCACGGGATTCGGGGGAGACAATGGCGAGCAGTACTTC.

The chain is built from TRBV29-1 and TRBJ1-4; a possible D gene is TRBD1 (5 bases). The CDR3 is 15 amino acids. The germline CDR1 and CDR2 sequences are SQVTM and ANQGSEA. Trimming took off 4 bases at V and 0 bases at J, with 12 bases between the two ends. CDR3: CSVAQGGATNEKLFF. As DNA, the CDR3 is TGCAGCGTTGCTCAGGGTGGTGCAACTAATGAAAAACTGTTTTTT. The full variable domain, in which reference TRBV29-1 and TRBJ1-4 provide the parts outside the CDR3, is SAVISQKPSRDICQRGTSLTIQCQVDSQVTMMFWYRQQPGQSLTLIATANQGSEATYESGFVIDKFPISRPNLTFSTLTVSNMSPEDSSIYLCSVAQGGATNEKLFFGSGTQLSVL.

The chain carries TRBV18 and TRBJ2-7, with 14 bases matching TRBD2. The CDR3 consists of 18 residues. V dropped 5 bases and J dropped 4; count of bases not matched to a gene: 13. Germline CDR1 KGHSH, CDR2 LQKENI. The CDR3 DNA is TGTGCCAGCTCAAAGGGACTAGCGGGAGCCTCCGGTTCATACGAGCAGTACTTC. This translates into CASSKGLAGASGSYEQYF.

The V call is TRBV7-8, the J call TRBJ2-1, with a possible D match to TRBD1 (5 bases). V gave up 5 bases and J gave up 2 bases, with 10 bases separating them. CDR3 size: 14 residues. CDR1 is SGHVS and CDR2 is FQNEAQ in the germline V gene. CDR3 protein: CASSPQGAYNEQFF. The CDR3 nucleotides read TGTGCCAGCAGCCCCCAGGGCGCCTACAATGAGCAGTTCTTC.